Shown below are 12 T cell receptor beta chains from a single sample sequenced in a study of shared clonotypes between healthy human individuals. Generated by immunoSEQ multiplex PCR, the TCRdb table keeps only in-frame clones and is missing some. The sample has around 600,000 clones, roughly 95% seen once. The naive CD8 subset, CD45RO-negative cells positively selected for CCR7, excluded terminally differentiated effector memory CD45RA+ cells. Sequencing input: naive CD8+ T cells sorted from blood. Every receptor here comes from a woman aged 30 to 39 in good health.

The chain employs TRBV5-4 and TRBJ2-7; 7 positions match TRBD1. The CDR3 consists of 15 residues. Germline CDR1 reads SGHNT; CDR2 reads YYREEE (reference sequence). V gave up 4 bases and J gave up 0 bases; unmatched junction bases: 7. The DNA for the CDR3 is TGTGCCAGCAGCCTACGGGACAGACCCTCCTACGAGCAGTACTTC. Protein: CASSLRDRPSYEQYF.

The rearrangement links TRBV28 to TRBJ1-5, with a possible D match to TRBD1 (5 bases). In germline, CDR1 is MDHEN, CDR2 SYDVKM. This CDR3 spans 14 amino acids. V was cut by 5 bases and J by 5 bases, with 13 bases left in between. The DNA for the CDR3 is TGTGCCAGCAGTCGAAACAGGTTATATCAGCCCCAGCATTTT. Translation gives CASSRNRLYQPQHF.

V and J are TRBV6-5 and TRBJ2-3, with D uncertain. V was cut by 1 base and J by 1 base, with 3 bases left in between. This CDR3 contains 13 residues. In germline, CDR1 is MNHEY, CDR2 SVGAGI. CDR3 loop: CASSYLRTDTQYF. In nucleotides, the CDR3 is TGTGCCAGCAGTTACTTGCGCACAGATACGCAGTATTTT.

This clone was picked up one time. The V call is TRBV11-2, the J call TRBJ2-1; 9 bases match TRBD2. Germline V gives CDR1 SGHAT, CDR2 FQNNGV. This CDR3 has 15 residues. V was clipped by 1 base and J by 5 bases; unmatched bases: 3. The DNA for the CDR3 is TGTGCCAGCAGCTTAGGCGGGAGGGCCCACAATGAGCAGTTCTTC. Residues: CASSLGGRAHNEQFF.

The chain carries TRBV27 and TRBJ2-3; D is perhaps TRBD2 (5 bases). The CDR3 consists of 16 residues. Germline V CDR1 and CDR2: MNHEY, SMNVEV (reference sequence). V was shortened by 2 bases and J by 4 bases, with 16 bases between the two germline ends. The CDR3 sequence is CASSLVPGLEADTQYF. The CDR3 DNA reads TGTGCCAGCAGTTTAGTCCCGGGATTGGAGGCAGATACGCAGTATTTT.

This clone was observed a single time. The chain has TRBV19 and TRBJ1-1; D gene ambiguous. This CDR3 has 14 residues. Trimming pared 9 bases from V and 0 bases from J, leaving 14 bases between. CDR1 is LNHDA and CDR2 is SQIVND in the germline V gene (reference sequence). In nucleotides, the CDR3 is TGTGCCAGCCAAAACTGGGAGATGAACACTGAAGCTTTCTTT. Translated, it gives CASQNWEMNTEAFF.

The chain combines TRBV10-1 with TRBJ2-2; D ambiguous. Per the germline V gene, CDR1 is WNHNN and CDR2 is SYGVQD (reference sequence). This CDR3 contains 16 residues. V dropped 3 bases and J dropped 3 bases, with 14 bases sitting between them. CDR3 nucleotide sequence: TGCGCCAGCAGTGATTCGGACGACACCCACACCGGGGAGCTGTTTTTT. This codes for CASSDSDDTHTGELFF.

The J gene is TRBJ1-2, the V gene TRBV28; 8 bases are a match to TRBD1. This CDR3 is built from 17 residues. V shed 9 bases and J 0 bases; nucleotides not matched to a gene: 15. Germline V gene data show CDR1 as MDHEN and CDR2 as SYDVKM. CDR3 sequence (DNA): TGTGCCAGTGTCCCGGGACAGGCTTATAAAGCTAACTATGGCTACACCTTC. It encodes CASVPGQAYKANYGYTF.

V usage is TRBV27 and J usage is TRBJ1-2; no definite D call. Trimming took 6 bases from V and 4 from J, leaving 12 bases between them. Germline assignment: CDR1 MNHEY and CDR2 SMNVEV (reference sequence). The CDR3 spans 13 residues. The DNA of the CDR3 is TGTGCCAGCAGGCCGACAAGTTTCTATGGCTACACCTTC. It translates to CASRPTSFYGYTF.

CDR3 amino acids: CASQDSSGNTIYF. The DNA of the CDR3 is TGTGCCAGCCAGGACAGCTCTGGAAACACCATATATTTT. This rearrangement joins TRBV2 to TRBJ1-3, with D perhaps matching TRBD1 (6 bases). This CDR3 spans 13 amino acids. The V end lost 8 bases, the J end lost 0 bases, and 8 bases lay between the germline ends. Germline V CDR1 and CDR2: SNHLY, FYNNEI.

In nucleotides, the CDR3 is TGTGCCTGGAGTGTACTAGCGGGCCAAGAGACCCAGTACTTC. It codes for CAWSVLAGQETQYF. This rearrangement joins TRBV30 to TRBJ2-5, with TRBD2 matching 9 bases. The CDR3 totals 14 residues. Germline CDR1 is GTSNPN and CDR2 is SVGIG (reference sequence). The V segment lost 0 bases and the J segment 1 base; nucleotides outside the gene matches: 0.

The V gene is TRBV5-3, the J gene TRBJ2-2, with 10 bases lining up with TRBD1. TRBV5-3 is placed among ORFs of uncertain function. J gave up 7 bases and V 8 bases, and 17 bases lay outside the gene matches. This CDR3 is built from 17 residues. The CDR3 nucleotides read TGTGCCAGCCAACCGGGACAGGGGTCCTCCCAGGGCGGGGAGCTGTTTTTT. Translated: CASQPGQGSSQGGELFF.